This is a list of T cell receptor beta chains from one sample in a study of T cells after yellow fever vaccination. TCRdb itself ran the 5' RACE reads through MiXCR, one entry per CDR3 protein. The table shows 250,000 to 350,000 distinct CDR3 sequences, with about 10% occurring only once. Here the sequenced sample was CD4+ T cells sorted from PBMCs, taken 5 days after the yellow fever booster vaccination. These receptors all stem from a young man who received the YFV17D yellow fever vaccine. Both conserved end residues are part of each CDR3. D genes are given only for firm matches. Clone size appears in some rows only: once, few, many, or a class for an expanded clone.

j_call | d_call | clone_size | v_call | cdr3_nt | cdr3_aa
TRBJ1-4 | - | few | TRBV7-9 | TGTGCCAGCAGCTTCGGGAGACTGTTTTTT | CASSFGRLFF
TRBJ2-1 | - | few | TRBV11-2 | TGTGCCAGTCGTGGTGGGGGGGCCATAGGTGAGCAGTTCTTC | CASRGGGAIGEQFF
TRBJ2-7 | TRBD2 | many | TRBV10-2 | TGCGCCAGCAGTGGGCCCGGGACTAGCGGGGTAGGCGAGCAGTACTTC | CASSGPGTSGVGEQYF
TRBJ1-1 | - | few | TRBV6-2/TRBV6-3 | TGTGCCAGCTCAGGTATCGGGGGCGGAGTGAACACTGAAGCTTTCTTT | CASSGIGGGVNTEAFF
TRBJ1-6 | - | many | TRBV6-6 | TGTGCCAGCAGTTACGAGGGGCGTGGTTCACCCCTCCACTTT | CASSYEGRGSPLHF
TRBJ2-6 | TRBD1 | many | TRBV14 | TGTGCCAGCAGCCTCAGGGGGCGGGACTCTGGGGCCAACGTCCTGACTTTC | CASSLRGRDSGANVLTF
TRBJ2-3 | - | few | TRBV5-1 | TGCGCCAGCAGCTGGCGCGACAACACAGATACGCAGTATTTT | CASSWRDNTDTQYF
TRBJ1-4 | - | - | TRBV7-9 | TGTGCCAGCAGCTTATGGGGGACTAATGAAAAACTGTTTTTT | CASSLWGTNEKLFF
TRBJ1-6 | - | - | TRBV12-3/TRBV12-4 | TGTGCCAGCTCACTGGGGACCGGGGGCGCCTCACCCCTCCACTTT | CASSLGTGGASPLHF
TRBJ2-1 | TRBD2 | many | TRBV4-2 | TGTGCCAGCAGCCAAGATCTCGTAGCGGGGGCCTTCTTAAGCTCCTACAATGAGCAGTTCTTC | CASSQDLVAGAFLSSYNEQFF
TRBJ2-7 | - | - | TRBV19 | TGTGCCAGTAGTATCCAAATGAGGCGACCCTACGAGCAGTACTTC | CASSIQMRRPYEQYF
TRBJ1-1 | - | many | TRBV29-1 | TGCAGCGCCGGCGGGCATAACACTGAAGCTTTCTTT | CSAGGHNTEAFF
TRBJ2-3 | TRBD2 | few | TRBV12-3/TRBV12-4 | TGTGCCAGCAGTATAGGGGTAGCGGGACAAACAGATACGCAGTATTTT | CASSIGVAGQTDTQYF
TRBJ1-5 | TRBD1 | - | TRBV12-3/TRBV12-4 | TGTGCCAGCAGTTACAGGGGAAGCAATCAGCCCCAGCATTTT | CASSYRGSNQPQHF
TRBJ2-7 | - | few | TRBV5-1 | TGCGCCAGCAGCTTTGGGGACTCTCACTCCTACGAGCAGTACTTC | CASSFGDSHSYEQYF
TRBJ2-1 | - | - | TRBV5-1 | TGCGCCAGCAGCCGCTTTTTGGGGGCTGGGTACAATGAGCAGTTCTTC | CASSRFLGAGYNEQFF
TRBJ2-1 | TRBD1 | - | TRBV12-5 | TGTGCTAGTGGTTTGGCTTCCGGGACAGCCGTCAATGAGCAGTTCTTC | CASGLASGTAVNEQFF
TRBJ2-7 | - | few | TRBV3-1 | TGTGCCAGCAGCCAAGTCTCGACACAGGGGCAGTACTTC | CASSQVSTQGQYF
TRBJ2-5 | - | few | TRBV29-1 | TGCAGCGTACGACAGGGAGGAGAGACCCAGTACTTC | CSVRQGGETQYF
TRBJ2-1 | - | few | TRBV7-6 | TGTGCCAGCAGTTCCGGACCCTTGAATGAGCAGTTCTTC | CASSSGPLNEQFF
TRBJ2-5 | - | few | TRBV12-3/TRBV12-4 | TGTGCCAGCAGGCTAACCGGGACCCAAGAGACCCAGTACTTC | CASRLTGTQETQYF
TRBJ2-1 | - | - | TRBV5-1 | TGCGCCAGCAGACCCCAGGGTGGGGGGTCCTACAATGAGCAGTTCTTC | CASRPQGGGSYNEQFF
TRBJ2-1 | - | many | TRBV5-4 | TGTGCCAGCAGCTTGGGTGCAACAGGTATGGCCTTC | CASSLGATGMAF
TRBJ2-1 | TRBD1 | few | TRBV20-1 | TGCAGTGCTAGAAGACAGGGCCTTGGTGAGCAGTTCTTC | CSARRQGLGEQFF
TRBJ2-3 | - | many | TRBV5-1 | TGCGCCAGCAGCTTGGCAACGGGGACAGATACGCAGTATTTT | CASSLATGTDTQYF
TRBJ1-4 | - | - | TRBV7-2 | TGTGCCAGCAGCTTAGACAGTTCCAAACTGTTTTTT | CASSLDSSKLFF
TRBJ1-2 | - | few | TRBV27 | TGTGCCAGCAGTCCCTTAGGCTATGGCTACACCTTC | CASSPLGYGYTF
TRBJ1-1 | - | many | TRBV19 | TGTGCCAGTAGTATAGATCGAGGAGCCACTGAAGCTTTCTTT | CASSIDRGATEAFF
TRBJ2-5 | - | - | TRBV5-1 | TGCGCCAGCAGCCCGAGGGTCGGCCAAGAGACCCAGTACTTC | CASSPRVGQETQYF
TRBJ2-1 | TRBD1 | many | TRBV7-2 | TGTGCCAGCAGCTCGACAGGGGGCTACTACAATGAGCAGTTCTTC | CASSSTGGYYNEQFF
TRBJ1-1 | - | - | TRBV19 | TGTGCCAGCCGTGACCTGATGGGCACTGAAGCTTTCTTT | CASRDLMGTEAFF
TRBJ1-6 | - | few | TRBV5-4 | TGTGCCAGCACCCACAGGGTAGGGAGGGACAATTCACCCCTCCACTTT | CASTHRVGRDNSPLHF
TRBJ1-2 | - | - | TRBV18 | TGTGCCAGCTCACTAACCGGAGGGAGGAGTGACTATGGCTACACCTTC | CASSLTGGRSDYGYTF
TRBJ1-6 | - | few | TRBV20-1 | TGCAGTGCTAGTATCTCCTCCTCAGGGAATTCCGGGTCACCCCTCCACTTT | CSASISSSGNSGSPLHF
TRBJ1-5 | - | many | TRBV6-5 | TGTGCCAGCAGTTACTTGTCAGTCAATCAGCCCCAGCATTTT | CASSYLSVNQPQHF
TRBJ2-3 | TRBD2 | few | TRBV27 | TGTGCCAGCAGTTCCCCCGGCAGGGAGGGGACAGATACGCAGTATTTT | CASSSPGREGTDTQYF
TRBJ2-7 | - | - | TRBV10-1 | TGCGCCAGCAGTGATTCCTATGGCGAGCAGTACTTC | CASSDSYGEQYF
TRBJ2-7 | - | few | TRBV2 | TGTGCCAGCAGTGAGTACGGGGTGGCCGAGCAGTACTTC | CASSEYGVAEQYF
TRBJ1-5 | - | - | TRBV10-3 | TGTGCCATCAGTGAGTCGCGCTCCAATCAGCCCCAGCATTTT | CAISESRSNQPQHF
TRBJ2-2 | TRBD2 | many | TRBV15 | TGTGCCACCAGCAGAGCCGCGGGGGATTATACCGGGGAGCTGTTTTTT | CATSRAAGDYTGELFF
TRBJ2-1 | - | - | TRBV19 | TGTGCCAGCGGGCGGGCCCTCAATGAGCAGTTCTTC | CASGRALNEQFF